The T cell receptor (beta chain) under discussion was sequenced for a study of T-cell reconstitution after alpha-beta-depleted transplantation in children. Points from the study as a whole: Some patients owed their high day-60 TCRbeta diversity to surviving recipient T cells and thymic progenitors. There were reportedly several hundred expanded graft clones from which alpha-beta T cells came about two months after transplant. T-cell counts and diversity at one year following transplant were attributed mainly to newly produced T cells.

The authors prepared the TCRbeta library with unique molecular identifiers. TCRdb independently ran MiXCR on the PCR reads; one entry per CDR3 protein. Of almost 250,000 distinct CDR3 sequences in the sample, about 25% were seen once. The sample holds many counts of this clonotype. Its antigen remains unidentified. CDR3 length: 17 residues. Germline V gene data show CDR1 as MGHDK and CDR2 as SYGVNS. V was pared by 0 bases and J by 5 bases, with 17 bases between. This sample comprised PBMCs, obtained before TCRalphabeta/CD19-depleted stem cell transplant. The chain couples TRBV25-1 to TRBJ2-1; D remains ambiguous. The source is a girl aged 2-15 years with Fanconi anemia, due to receive a stem cell transplant. In nucleotides, the CDR3 is TGTGCCAGCAGTGAATACACGGCCACCCCTACAAACAATGAGCAGTTCTTC. The encoded protein is CASSEYTATPTNNEQFF.